This TCR beta chain originates from a study of post-analysis software for immune sequencing data. Across the study: Recorded disease courses covered relapsing-remitting, secondary progressive and progressive-relapsing multiple sclerosis. Some patients had no subtype annotation.

Study outcomes and limitations: The five TRBV segments detected at higher frequency in patients than in controls included TRBV5-6, TRBV5-1 and TRBV20-1.

Unique-molecular-identifier-tagged TCR beta cDNA libraries were used. Roughly 500,000 cDNA molecules were obtained per 1 to 10 million input T cells. TCRdb called the PCR reads again in MiXCR, with one record for every CDR3 protein. The sample records about 500,000 distinct CDR3 sequences, around 40% being singletons. This clonotype was detected only a few times. Its antigen remains unknown. CDR3 length equals 14 residues. Trimming shortened V by 6 bases and J by 0 bases, and 12 bases separated the two germline ends. Germline V gene data show CDR1 as MNHEY and CDR2 as SVGEGT. This clonotype was sampled from a girl aged 5-17 years with multiple sclerosis. The sequencing input was blood. The V gene is TRBV6-2 or TRBV6-3, the J gene TRBJ2-7; D is ambiguous. The CDR3 spells CASSTLRNSYEQYF. CDR3 sequence (DNA): TGTGCCAGCAGCACACTAAGGAACTCCTACGAGCAGTACTTC.